This T cell receptor (beta chain) was found in a study of blood T cell repertoires in COVID-19. About the study: The study drew acute and convalescent COVID-19 samples from the United States, Italy and Spain. In each case, the material was cDNA or gDNA derived from T cells, B-cell-depleted T cells, or PBMCs.

Trimming stripped 7 bases from V and 1 base from J, with 4 bases between. Germline V gene data show CDR1 as MNHEY and CDR2 as SVGAGI. CDR3 size: 11 residues. As handled by the study authors: How many nucleated cells were present was estimated from reference gene primer amplification. The protocol was immunoSEQ multiplex PCR, while the TCRdb copy is restricted to in-frame clones and leaves out a portion. The D gene and trimming were derived from the DNA, and the V and J assignments and clone size from that table. Here the sample spans approximately 230,000 clones, about 86% being singletons. The rearrangement links TRBV6-5 to TRBJ2-5; D unclear. The receptor comes from a man at least 80 years old with acute or convalescent COVID-19. The material sequenced was peripheral blood. The CDR3 bases are TGTGCCAGCACTATCCAAGAGACCCAGTACTTC. Amino acids: CASTIQETQYF.